This T cell receptor (beta chain) was documented in a study of blood T cell repertoires in COVID-19. The data were produced by immunoSEQ multiplex PCR, yet TCRdb's version contains in-frame clones alone and is incomplete. The sample holds approximately 290,000 clones, about 85% seen once. Patients from Seattle were sampled longitudinally, starting during active infection. This CDR3 contains 13 residues. V was shortened by 2 bases and J by 5 bases, with 9 bases between the two germline ends. The germline V gene encodes CDR1 MNHEY and CDR2 SMNVEV (reference sequence). The sample taken for sequencing was peripheral blood. This chain uses TRBV27 with TRBJ2-5; D is unresolved. The TCR originated in a human donor with COVID-19, enrolled during active disease. The donor label of this sample is uncertain. CDR3: CASSLTPRETQYF. The CDR3 nucleotides are TGTGCCAGCAGTTTAACACCTAGGGAGACCCAGTACTTC.